The rows below give T cell receptor beta chains drawn from one sample of a study of cytomegalovirus exposure and HLA in healthy donors. The repertoire was sequenced with immunoSEQ multiplex PCR; TCRdb's copy has only in-frame clones and lacks some. The data hold 100,000 to 150,000 clones, with 81% observed a single time. Sequencing was carried out using PBMCs. The receptor set was obtained from a woman aged 35 to 49 in good health and CMV-seronegative. The CDR3 runs from the conserved cysteine through the conserved F or W. D genes are given only for firm matches. Clone size is stated in some rows and not others, as once, few, many or a class when expanded.

clone_size	cdr3_length	v_call	j_call	d_call	cdr3_nt	cdr3_aa
-	13	TRBV7-9	TRBJ1-4	-	TGTGCCAGCAGCCGGGGAACTAATGAAAAACTGTTTTTT	CASSRGTNEKLFF
-	12	TRBV2	TRBJ1-2	-	TGTGCCAGCAGTACAGGGATCTATGGCTACACCTTC	CASSTGIYGYTF
-	16	TRBV7-3	TRBJ2-1	TRBD2	TGTGCCAGCAGCTTAGATCGTACGGGAGGGCATCATGAGCAGTTCTTC	CASSLDRTGGHHEQFF
-	15	TRBV7-2	TRBJ1-1	TRBD1	TGTGCCAGCAGCTTATCCGGGACAGGGGTCACTGAAGCTTTCTTT	CASSLSGTGVTEAFF
-	13	TRBV11-2	TRBJ1-2	-	TGTGCCAGCAGCTCCGGGATCCTCGGGGGCTACACCTTC	CASSSGILGGYTF
-	16	TRBV4-1	TRBJ2-1	TRBD2	TGCGCCAGCAGCCAAGTTAGCGGGAGTATGGGCAATGAGCAGTTCTTC	CASSQVSGSMGNEQFF
-	16	TRBV27	TRBJ2-1	TRBD2	TGTGCCAGCAGTTTTGGTTCGGGAGGGCCCTACAATGAGCAGTTCTTC	CASSFGSGGPYNEQFF
-	16	TRBV18	TRBJ1-2	-	TGTGCCAGCTCACGGACGGAAAGGGGCGCCCGGGATGGCTACACCTTC	CASSRTERGARDGYTF
-	15	TRBV19	TRBJ2-1	-	TGTGCCAGTAGTATCTCCCGGGGGACCTACAATGAGCAGTTCTTC	CASSISRGTYNEQFF
-	14	TRBV15	TRBJ1-1	-	TGTGCCACCAGCAGAGACCGACGGGGTACTGAAGCTTTCTTT	CATSRDRRGTEAFF
-	17	TRBV2	TRBJ2-1	TRBD2	TGTGCCAGCAGTGTAAAGACTAGCGGGGATGGATACAATGAGCAGTTCTTC	CASSVKTSGDGYNEQFF
-	15	TRBV5-1	TRBJ2-1	-	TGCGCCAGCAATCAAGGGACTTACTCCTACAATGAGCAGTTCTTC	CASNQGTYSYNEQFF
-	16	TRBV4-1	TRBJ1-1	-	TGCGCCAGCAGCCAAGAGGGGCGGGGGGCTGGCACTGAAGCTTTCTTT	CASSQEGRGAGTEAFF
-	15	TRBV6-5	TRBJ2-1	TRBD2	TGTGCCAGCAGCACCAGCGGGAGCTCCTACAATGAGCAGTTCTTC	CASSTSGSSYNEQFF
-	10	TRBV7-9	TRBJ1-1	-	TGTGCCACGGGGGGTACTGAAGCTTTCTTT	CATGGTEAFF
-	15	TRBV18	TRBJ2-3	TRBD1	TGTGCCAGCTCACCAGGACAGGGGGCTGGAGATACGCAGTATTTT	CASSPGQGAGDTQYF
-	13	TRBV12-5	TRBJ2-1	-	TGTGCTAGTGGCGTGGAGGGTCGGCCTGAGCAGTTCTTC	CASGVEGRPEQFF
-	15	TRBV30	TRBJ2-2	-	TGTGCCTGGAGCCTGACAGGCCCGAACACCGGGGAGCTGTTTTTT	CAWSLTGPNTGELFF
-	15	TRBV5-1	TRBJ2-2	TRBD1	TGCGCCAGCAGCTTGGGGACAGGGGTGACCGGGGAGCTGTTTTTT	CASSLGTGVTGELFF
-	20	TRBV27	TRBJ1-2	TRBD1	TGTGCCAGCAGTCTTACCCCAACCTCGGACAGGGGGCGATATGACTATGGCTACACCTTC	CASSLTPTSDRGRYDYGYTF
few	13	TRBV30	TRBJ1-1	-	TGTGCCTGGAGTGTAGGGGGGAACACTGAAGCTTTCTTT	CAWSVGGNTEAFF
-	14	TRBV6-6	TRBJ1-5	TRBD1	TGTGCCAGCAGCCCCAGACAGGGTGATCAGCCCCAGCATTTT	CASSPRQGDQPQHF
-	12	TRBV30	TRBJ2-7	-	TGTGCCTCAGACGGTAGAGCGGGCGAGCAGTACTTC	CASDGRAGEQYF
-	16	TRBV11-2	TRBJ2-5	TRBD1	TGTGCCAGCAGTTCGGGACAGGCGCTGTCCCAAGAGACCCAGTACTTC	CASSSGQALSQETQYF
-	15	TRBV15	TRBJ2-3	TRBD1	TGTGCCACCAGCAGGGGACAGTTTAGCACAGATACGCAGTATTTT	CATSRGQFSTDTQYF
many	15	TRBV2	TRBJ1-1	-	TGTGCCAGCAGTGAATTTGGCAGGACTAACACTGAAGCTTTCTTT	CASSEFGRTNTEAFF
-	15	TRBV28	TRBJ2-2	TRBD1	TGTGCCAGCAGTTCACCGACAGGGGTTACCGGGGAGCTGTTTTTT	CASSSPTGVTGELFF
-	14	TRBV5-8	TRBJ2-7	-	TGTGCCAGCAGCTTAAGAGACAACTCCTACGAGCAGTACTTC	CASSLRDNSYEQYF
-	16	TRBV28	TRBJ2-1	-	TGTGCCAGCAGTTTAAGGAGGGTCAGGGCCTACAATGAGCAGTTCTTC	CASSLRRVRAYNEQFF
-	12	TRBV29-1	TRBJ2-4	TRBD2	TGCAGCGTTGATAGCGGGAGTGACATTCAGTACTTC	CSVDSGSDIQYF
-	12	TRBV5-6	TRBJ1-1	TRBD1	TGTGCCACCGGACAGGGAGGGACTGAAGCTTTCTTT	CATGQGGTEAFF
-	16	TRBV11-2	TRBJ2-5	-	TGTGCCAGCAGCTTAGGACAGGCATACAGTCAAGAGACCCAGTACTTC	CASSLGQAYSQETQYF
-	17	TRBV25-1	TRBJ2-1	TRBD2	TGTGCCAGCAGTGAATCACCGGGACTAGCGAGAGACAATGAGCAGTTCTTC	CASSESPGLARDNEQFF
-	14	TRBV7-3	TRBJ2-7	-	TGTGCCAGCAGCCCAGGGCCCGAGTTCGGCGAGCAGTACTTC	CASSPGPEFGEQYF
-	14	TRBV15	TRBJ2-1	TRBD2	TGTGCCACCAGCAGGGGAAGCCTAGCGGGAGGTCAGTTCTTC	CATSRGSLAGGQFF
-	16	TRBV10-2	TRBJ1-1	TRBD1	TGCGCCAGCGGTGTGTCACCTCGTCAGGGGGGCACTGAAGCTTTCTTT	CASGVSPRQGGTEAFF
-	14	TRBV30	TRBJ1-1	-	TGTGCCTGGAGTGTACACAGTTTGAACACTGAAGCTTTCTTT	CAWSVHSLNTEAFF
-	12	TRBV10-2	TRBJ2-1	TRBD2	TGCGCCAGCAGTGAAGCGGGAGCTGTTTGGTTCTTC	CASSEAGAVWFF
-	11	TRBV20-1	TRBJ2-7	-	TGCAGTGCCCTCGGCTCCTACGAGCAGTACTTC	CSALGSYEQYF
-	15	TRBV28	TRBJ2-7	TRBD2	TGTGCCAGCAGCCAACTTAGCGGGACACGGAGCGAGCAGTACTTC	CASSQLSGTRSEQYF